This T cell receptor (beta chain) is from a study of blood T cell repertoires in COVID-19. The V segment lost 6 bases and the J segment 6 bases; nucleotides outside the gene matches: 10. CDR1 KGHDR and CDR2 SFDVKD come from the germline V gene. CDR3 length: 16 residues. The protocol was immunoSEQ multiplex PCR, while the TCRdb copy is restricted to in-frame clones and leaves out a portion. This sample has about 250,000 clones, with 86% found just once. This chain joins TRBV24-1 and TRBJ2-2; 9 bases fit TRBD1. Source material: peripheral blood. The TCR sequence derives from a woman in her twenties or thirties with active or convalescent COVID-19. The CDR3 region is CATSRDRGIGPGELFF. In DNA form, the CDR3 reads TGTGCCACCAGTCGCGACAGGGGGATAGGTCCCGGGGAGCTGTTTTTT.